Below are 2 T cell receptor beta chains sequenced from a single sample in a study of blood T cell repertoires in COVID-19 (dated by TCRdb to the early 2020s). Receptor libraries were prepared by the immunoSEQ multiplex PCR assay. The immuneACCESS repertoire file appears here via TCRdb, limited to in-frame rearrangements. These files lack a portion of the clones; in checked studies, under half of the deficit traces to unresolved V genes, and the cause of the others is not known. Recorded for this sample are over 300,000 clones; around four fifths of them occurred a single time. The ten largest clonotypes hold about 1.2% of the sample. Sequenced input: peripheral blood. The receptors derive from a woman aged 45-65 years with acute or convalescent COVID-19.

The V call is TRBV6-2 or TRBV6-3, the J call TRBJ2-2; D is perhaps TRBD2 (5 bases). The germline gives CDR1 MNHEY, CDR2 SVGEGT. Trimming shortened V by 4 bases and J by 9 bases, and 9 bases separated the two germline ends. The CDR3 totals 12 residues. The CDR3 loop reads CASSSGNRELFF. The DNA of the CDR3 is TGTGCCAGCAGTTCCGGGAATCGGGAGCTGTTTTTT.

This rearrangement joins TRBV6-1 to TRBJ2-1; 10 bases are shared with TRBD2. V lost 5 bases and J lost 8; bases outside the gene matches: 6. CDR1 is MNHNS, CDR2 SASEGT, per germline. The CDR3 spans 14 residues. The CDR3 loop is CASSWLAGAHEQFF. The CDR3 nucleotides are TGTGCCAGCAGTTGGCTAGCGGGGGCCCATGAGCAGTTCTTC.